These 13 T cell receptor beta chains originate from one sample sequenced in a study of T cells expressing NK-cell markers. One entry per CDR3 protein, without DNA, is what TCRdb gives after re-calling the 5' RACE reads. This table lists under 600,000 distinct CDR3 sequences. Sequenced material: blood T cells: a sorted CD56 or NKG2C T cell subset, CD4+ or CD8+ T cells, or bulk PBMC T cells (not recorded which). These receptor sequences come from a woman aged 45 to 65 in good health.

V usage is TRBV20-1 and J usage is TRBJ1-1; TCRdb picks TRBD1, but there is no DNA to check that call. Germline-derived CDR1 and CDR2 are DFQATT and SNEGSKA (reference sequence). This CDR3 is 15 amino acids long. The CDR3 is CSARPTGGVRPEAFF.

The chain recombines TRBV27 with TRBJ2-1; the TCRdb D gene call, TRBD2, has no DNA to confirm it. The CDR3 totals 19 residues. Germline CDR1 reads MNHEY; CDR2 reads SMNVEV (reference sequence). CDR3: CASSFLGLAGGNTYNEQFF.

The chain recombines TRBV10-3 with TRBJ1-5. The CDR3 spans 12 residues. Germline V lookup: CDR1 ENHRY, CDR2 SYGVKD. The CDR3 protein is CAISESGRPQHF.

V and J are TRBV5-1 and TRBJ2-1; TCRdb picks TRBD2, but there is no DNA to check that call. The CDR3 runs 17 residues. Germline V gene lookup returns CDR1 SGHRS and CDR2 YFSETQ. CDR3: CASSWGLAAPTGGEQFF.

The genes are TRBV19 and TRBJ2-1; TCRdb indicates TRBD2, and absent DNA this call remains unverified. The germline V gene has CDR1 LNHDA and CDR2 SQIVND (reference sequence). The CDR3 consists of 13 residues. The chain's CDR3 is CASSTREYNEQFF. The full variable domain, its missing parts supplied by reference TRBV19 and TRBJ2-1, is DGGITQSPKYLFRKEGQNVTLSCEQNLNHDAMYWYRQDPGQGLRLIYYSQIVNDFQKGDIAEGYSVSREKKESFPLTVTSAQKNPTAFYLCASSTREYNEQFFGPGTRLTVL.

V gene TRBV28 combines with J gene TRBJ1-5; the TCRdb call, TRBD1, lacks DNA for checking. The CDR3 runs to 16 residues. Germline V gene data show CDR1 as MDHEN and CDR2 as SYDVKM. CDR3 region: CASSILNLRVGQPQHF.

The V gene is TRBV7-9, the J gene TRBJ2-7; TCRdb names TRBD2, which stays unverified in the absence of DNA. Germline assignment: CDR1 SEHNR and CDR2 FQNEAQ (reference sequence). The CDR3 has 15 residues. Here the CDR3 reads CASSPVGQRTYEQYF.

This chain uses TRBV2 with TRBJ2-5; TCRdb reports TRBD2, a call that lacks DNA to check it against. Germline values: CDR1 SNHLY, CDR2 FYNNEI. This CDR3 comprises 15 residues. CDR3 region: CASTQNYRTQETQYF.

The chain employs TRBV20-1 and TRBJ2-2; TCRdb names TRBD2, which stays unverified in the absence of DNA. The CDR3 loop spans 14 amino acids. Germline V CDR1 and CDR2: DFQATT, SNEGSKA (reference sequence). CDR3 protein: CSARNSGRAWELFF.

The chain carries TRBV6-5 and TRBJ2-2; TCRdb indicates TRBD1, and absent DNA this call remains unverified. The CDR3 length is 14 residues. Looked up from germline, CDR1 is MNHEY and CDR2 is SVGAGI. CDR3 sequence: CASTPGTVPGELFF.

The chain links TRBV4-1 to TRBJ1-2. The germline gives CDR1 MGHRA, CDR2 YSYEKL. The CDR3 sequence is 14 residues long. The CDR3 loop reads CASSQEPSWSGYTF.

V gene TRBV15 combines with J gene TRBJ2-5; TCRdb's D call of TRBD1 is untestable without DNA. CDR1 is LNHNV and CDR2 is YYDKDF in the germline V gene (reference sequence). The CDR3 sequence is 16 residues long. The CDR3 sequence: CATSRGKAGKQETQYF.

The chain joins TRBV10-1 to TRBJ2-2. The CDR3 runs 13 residues. Germline values: CDR1 WNHNN, CDR2 SYGVQD (reference sequence). The CDR3 is CASRATGTGELFF.